Listed below are T cell receptor beta chains from one sample, sequenced in a study of T cell responses to AZD1222 COVID-19 vaccine. The protocol was immunoSEQ multiplex PCR, while the TCRdb copy is restricted to in-frame clones and leaves out a portion. The sample lists tens of thousands of clones; 90% were seen once. Material: peripheral blood, obtained on day 0 of AZD1222 vaccination. These receptors came from an adult in good health. Each CDR3 is given with its conserved first and last residue. The D gene is left open where the match is weak. Only part of the rows carry a size: once, few, many, or a class if the clone is expanded.

J gene: TRBJ1-2
D gene: -
V gene: TRBV28
clone size: -
CDR3 DNA: TGTGCCAGCAGTTTACCCTCAGCAGTTTACCCTTATATCTTC
CDR3 protein: CASSLPSAVYPYIF

J gene: TRBJ2-6
D gene: -
V gene: TRBV6-5
clone size: -
CDR3 DNA: TGTGCCAGCACCCTCTCTGGGGCCAACGTCCTGACTTTC
CDR3 protein: CASTLSGANVLTF

J gene: TRBJ2-7
D gene: TRBD1
V gene: TRBV9
clone size: -
CDR3 DNA: TGTGCCAGCAGCGTAGAAACAGGGGGAACCTACGAGCAGTACTTC
CDR3 protein: CASSVETGGTYEQYF

J gene: TRBJ1-4
D gene: -
V gene: TRBV6-5
clone size: once
CDR3 DNA: TGTGCCAGCATCGGGGGTGAAAAACTGTTTTTT
CDR3 protein: CASIGGEKLFF

J gene: TRBJ2-5
D gene: -
V gene: TRBV28
clone size: -
CDR3 DNA: TGTGCCAGCAGTTTTCAGGACAGCCTCCAAGAGACCCAGTACTTC
CDR3 protein: CASSFQDSLQETQYF

J gene: TRBJ2-7
D gene: -
V gene: TRBV2
clone size: -
CDR3 DNA: TGTGCCAGCAGTCCCCGGCTTGGTGGGTTAGGCGAGCAGTACTTC
CDR3 protein: CASSPRLGGLGEQYF

J gene: TRBJ2-1
D gene: -
V gene: TRBV18
clone size: -
CDR3 DNA: TGTGCCAGCGGGCAGGGGAGAGAGTTTTACAATGAGCAGTTCTTC
CDR3 protein: CASGQGREFYNEQFF

J gene: TRBJ1-1
D gene: TRBD1
V gene: TRBV5-1
clone size: -
CDR3 DNA: TGCGCCAGCAGCCCCTGGACAGGGGGCAGGACTGAAGCTTTCTTT
CDR3 protein: CASSPWTGGRTEAFF

J gene: TRBJ2-6
D gene: -
V gene: TRBV6-5
clone size: -
CDR3 DNA: TGTGCCAGCAGTTACAGGGCTGGGGCCAACGTCCTGACTTTC
CDR3 protein: CASSYRAGANVLTF

J gene: TRBJ1-5
D gene: -
V gene: TRBV5-5
clone size: once
CDR3 DNA: TGTGCCAGCAGCTTGGGTTTAGGTCTGAGCAATCAGCCCCAGCATTTT
CDR3 protein: CASSLGLGLSNQPQHF

J gene: TRBJ1-2
D gene: -
V gene: TRBV6-5
clone size: -
CDR3 DNA: TGTGCCAGCAGCCAGGACAGAGTTGTAGGCTACACCTTC
CDR3 protein: CASSQDRVVGYTF

J gene: TRBJ1-2
D gene: -
V gene: TRBV4-3
clone size: once
CDR3 DNA: TGCGCCAGCAGCTCAGGGGCCGGGATCGGAGCTAACTATGGCTACACCTTC
CDR3 protein: CASSSGAGIGANYGYTF

J gene: TRBJ2-7
D gene: -
V gene: TRBV3-1/TRBV3-2
clone size: -
CDR3 DNA: TGTGCCAGCAGCTCTGCCTACGAGCAGTACTTC
CDR3 protein: CASSSAYEQYF

J gene: TRBJ2-7
D gene: -
V gene: TRBV28
clone size: -
CDR3 DNA: TGTGCCAGCGCGACTGGTAAACCCTACGAGCAGTACTTC
CDR3 protein: CASATGKPYEQYF

J gene: TRBJ1-4
D gene: -
V gene: TRBV30
clone size: once
CDR3 DNA: TGTGCCTGGAGTGGACAGGTCCTTGGGGAAAAACTGTTTTTT
CDR3 protein: CAWSGQVLGEKLFF

J gene: TRBJ2-7
D gene: -
V gene: TRBV10-2
clone size: -
CDR3 DNA: TGCGCCAGCAGTGCCGCAAGAGCGGAGGCTTCCTACGAGCAGTACTTC
CDR3 protein: CASSAARAEASYEQYF

J gene: TRBJ2-1
D gene: -
V gene: TRBV9
clone size: -
CDR3 DNA: TGTGCCAGCAGCGTTCTCCCGGCGAACAATGAGCAGTTCTTC
CDR3 protein: CASSVLPANNEQFF

J gene: TRBJ2-5
D gene: -
V gene: TRBV11-1
clone size: -
CDR3 DNA: TGTGCCAGCAGCTTAGGGAAGGGGAGGGAGACCCAGTACTTC
CDR3 protein: CASSLGKGRETQYF

J gene: TRBJ2-1
D gene: TRBD2
V gene: TRBV3-1/TRBV3-2
clone size: -
CDR3 DNA: TGTGCCAGCAGCCAAGCCCTAGCGGTGAAAAACAATGAGCAGTTCTTC
CDR3 protein: CASSQALAVKNNEQFF

J gene: TRBJ2-7
D gene: -
V gene: TRBV11-2
clone size: -
CDR3 DNA: TGTGCCAGCAGCCAAGGGGAATCCTACGAGCAGTACTTC
CDR3 protein: CASSQGESYEQYF

J gene: TRBJ1-2
D gene: -
V gene: TRBV27
clone size: -
CDR3 DNA: TGTGCCAGCAGTCCAAGACAGTTCAACTATGGCTACACCTTC
CDR3 protein: CASSPRQFNYGYTF

J gene: TRBJ2-1
D gene: -
V gene: TRBV19
clone size: -
CDR3 DNA: TGTGCCAGTCTTATAGATCTATCGACCGGAGGGGGGGGTGAGCAGTTCTTC
CDR3 protein: CASLIDLSTGGGGEQFF

J gene: TRBJ1-5
D gene: TRBD1
V gene: TRBV6-2/TRBV6-3
clone size: few
CDR3 DNA: TGTGCCAGCAGTTACTCCCCAGGGGGCGTCGGTCGGAGCAATCAGCCCCAGCATTTT
CDR3 protein: CASSYSPGGVGRSNQPQHF

J gene: TRBJ2-7
D gene: -
V gene: TRBV5-1
clone size: -
CDR3 DNA: TGCGCCAGCACCACTGCCCCGGGGGCAAGGTACGAGCAGTACTTC
CDR3 protein: CASTTAPGARYEQYF

J gene: TRBJ2-2
D gene: -
V gene: TRBV27
clone size: -
CDR3 DNA: TGTGCCAGCAGTACAGGGAACACCGGGGAGCTGTTTTTT
CDR3 protein: CASSTGNTGELFF

J gene: TRBJ2-1
D gene: -
V gene: TRBV19
clone size: -
CDR3 DNA: TGTGCCAGTAGCCGGGTCGGCAGTAGTGAACTTGGCCTAAACAATGAGCAGTTCTTC
CDR3 protein: CASSRVGSSELGLNNEQFF

J gene: TRBJ1-1
D gene: -
V gene: TRBV6-5
clone size: -
CDR3 DNA: TGTGCCAGCAGTTACGACGCCCCTGGGAGCACTGAAGCTTTCTTT
CDR3 protein: CASSYDAPGSTEAFF

J gene: TRBJ2-7
D gene: -
V gene: TRBV4-1
clone size: -
CDR3 DNA: TGCGCCAGCAGCCAAGGGGCGGGCTTCTCCTACGAGCAGTACTTC
CDR3 protein: CASSQGAGFSYEQYF

J gene: TRBJ1-3
D gene: TRBD1
V gene: TRBV11-2
clone size: -
CDR3 DNA: TGTGCCAGCAGCACAGGGGGGGTCGGCTCTGGAAACACCATATATTTT
CDR3 protein: CASSTGGVGSGNTIYF

J gene: TRBJ1-2
D gene: TRBD1
V gene: TRBV5-1
clone size: few
CDR3 DNA: TGCGCCAGCAGCTTACCACGTACGGACAGGGGAGGTGGCTACACCTTC
CDR3 protein: CASSLPRTDRGGGYTF

J gene: TRBJ1-6
D gene: -
V gene: TRBV10-3
clone size: -
CDR3 DNA: TGTGCCATCGGGACCTCCTATAATTCACCCCTCCACTTT
CDR3 protein: CAIGTSYNSPLHF

J gene: TRBJ1-3
D gene: -
V gene: TRBV10-3
clone size: -
CDR3 DNA: TGTGCCATCAGGGAGACAGCGCGGTCTGGAAACACCATATATTTT
CDR3 protein: CAIRETARSGNTIYF

J gene: TRBJ2-7
D gene: TRBD1
V gene: TRBV6-2/TRBV6-3
clone size: -
CDR3 DNA: TGTGCCAGCAGCCGGACAGGTTCCTACGAGCAGTACTTC
CDR3 protein: CASSRTGSYEQYF

J gene: TRBJ2-3
D gene: -
V gene: TRBV29-1
clone size: -
CDR3 DNA: TGCAGCGTTGAAATTAGCACAGATACGCAGTATTTT
CDR3 protein: CSVEISTDTQYF

J gene: TRBJ1-2
D gene: -
V gene: TRBV7-9
clone size: -
CDR3 DNA: TGTGCCAGCAGCCCACTCCGGGGGGCCTCCAATTCTCATTATGGCTACACCTTC
CDR3 protein: CASSPLRGASNSHYGYTF

J gene: TRBJ1-4
D gene: -
V gene: TRBV7-2
clone size: -
CDR3 DNA: TGTGCCAGCAGCGTTAAGGGTGAAAAACTGTTTTTT
CDR3 protein: CASSVKGEKLFF

J gene: TRBJ1-1
D gene: -
V gene: TRBV5-1
clone size: -
CDR3 DNA: TGCGCCAGCAGTCGGGGGACCGAGAACACTGAAGCTTTCTTT
CDR3 protein: CASSRGTENTEAFF

J gene: TRBJ1-2
D gene: -
V gene: TRBV9
clone size: -
CDR3 DNA: TGTGCCAGCAGCGTAGATCTACAGCGCGACTATGGCTACACCTTC
CDR3 protein: CASSVDLQRDYGYTF

J gene: TRBJ2-3
D gene: TRBD2
V gene: TRBV6-4
clone size: few
CDR3 DNA: TGTGCCAGCAGTGACTCGACTAGCGGGGGGGCCGCAGATACGCAGTATTTT
CDR3 protein: CASSDSTSGGAADTQYF

J gene: TRBJ1-2
D gene: -
V gene: TRBV3-1/TRBV3-2
clone size: -
CDR3 DNA: TGTGCCAGCAGCTGGGAGACAGGATTCTATGGCTACACCTTC
CDR3 protein: CASSWETGFYGYTF

J gene: TRBJ2-2
D gene: TRBD1
V gene: TRBV29-1
clone size: -
CDR3 DNA: TGCAGCGTTGCCGGGACAGGGGGCACCGGGGAGCTGTTTTTT
CDR3 protein: CSVAGTGGTGELFF

J gene: TRBJ1-1
D gene: -
V gene: TRBV30
clone size: -
CDR3 DNA: TGTGCCTGCTCCGGGGGGGCAGGGCCGAACACTGAAGCTTTCTTT
CDR3 protein: CACSGGAGPNTEAFF

J gene: TRBJ1-6
D gene: -
V gene: TRBV19
clone size: -
CDR3 DNA: TGTGCCAGTAGTATAAGGTTGCAGGGAATTAATTCACCCCTCCACTTT
CDR3 protein: CASSIRLQGINSPLHF

J gene: TRBJ2-7
D gene: -
V gene: TRBV7-8
clone size: -
CDR3 DNA: TGTGCCAGCAGCACGACGGAGACCTACGAGCAGTACTTC
CDR3 protein: CASSTTETYEQYF

J gene: TRBJ2-3
D gene: TRBD1
V gene: TRBV10-3
clone size: once
CDR3 DNA: TGTGCCATCAGTGAGGTGACAGGGGATGCAGATACGCAGTATTTT
CDR3 protein: CAISEVTGDADTQYF

J gene: TRBJ1-5
D gene: -
V gene: TRBV29-1
clone size: -
CDR3 DNA: TGCAGCGTTGCTCAGGGCAATCAGCCCCAGCATTTT
CDR3 protein: CSVAQGNQPQHF

J gene: TRBJ2-1
D gene: -
V gene: TRBV27
clone size: -
CDR3 DNA: TGTGCCAGCAGTTCCCGAGGTTACAATGAGCAGTTCTTC
CDR3 protein: CASSSRGYNEQFF